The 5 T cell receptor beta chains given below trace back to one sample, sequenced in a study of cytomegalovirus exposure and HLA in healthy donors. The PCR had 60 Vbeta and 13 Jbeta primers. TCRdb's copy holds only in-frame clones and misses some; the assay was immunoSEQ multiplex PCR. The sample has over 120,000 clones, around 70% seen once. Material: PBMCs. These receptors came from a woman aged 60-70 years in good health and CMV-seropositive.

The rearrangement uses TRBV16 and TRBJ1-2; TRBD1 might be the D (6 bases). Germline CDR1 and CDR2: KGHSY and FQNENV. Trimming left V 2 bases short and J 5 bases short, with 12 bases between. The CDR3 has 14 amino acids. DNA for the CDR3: TGTGCCAGCAGCCAACTCGACAGGTCGTATGGCTACACCTTC. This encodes CASSQLDRSYGYTF.

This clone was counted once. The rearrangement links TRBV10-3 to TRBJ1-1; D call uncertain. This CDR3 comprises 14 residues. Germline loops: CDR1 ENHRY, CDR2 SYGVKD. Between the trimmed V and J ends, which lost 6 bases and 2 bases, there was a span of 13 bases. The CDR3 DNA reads TGTGCCATCAGACGCGACACCTCTAACACTGAAGCTTTCTTT. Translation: CAIRRDTSNTEAFF.

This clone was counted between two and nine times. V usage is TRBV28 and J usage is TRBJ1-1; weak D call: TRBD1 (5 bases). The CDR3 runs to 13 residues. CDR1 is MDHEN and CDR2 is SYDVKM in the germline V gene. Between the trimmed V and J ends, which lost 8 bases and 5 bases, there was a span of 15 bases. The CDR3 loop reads CASLSAGETEAFF. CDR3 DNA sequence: TGTGCCAGCCTCTCGGCGGGGGAGACTGAAGCTTTCTTT.

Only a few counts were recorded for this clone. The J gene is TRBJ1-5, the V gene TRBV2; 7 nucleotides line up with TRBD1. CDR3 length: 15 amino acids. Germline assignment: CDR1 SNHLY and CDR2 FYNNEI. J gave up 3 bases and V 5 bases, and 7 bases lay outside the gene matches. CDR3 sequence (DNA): TGTGCCAGCAGTCGGGACAGATCTGTCAATCAGCCCCAGCATTTT. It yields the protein CASSRDRSVNQPQHF.

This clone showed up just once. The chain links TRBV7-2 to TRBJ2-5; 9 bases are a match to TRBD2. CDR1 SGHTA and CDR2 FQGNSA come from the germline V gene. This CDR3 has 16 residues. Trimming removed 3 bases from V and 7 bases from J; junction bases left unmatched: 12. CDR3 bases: TGTGCCAGCAGCTTCGTCGTAAGCGGGAGGCGGGGGACCCAGTACTTC. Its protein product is CASSFVVSGRRGTQYF.